One and the same sample provided the 3 T cell receptor beta chains below, sequenced in a study of blood T cells in healthy people across ages. A sample-barcoded 5' primer and a J-beta primer mix were used in a second PCR of about 7 to 11 cycles. MiXCR, applied by TCRdb to the 5' RACE reads, yields one record per CDR3 protein. This table holds hundreds of thousands of distinct CDR3 sequences, 52% found once. Sequenced: blood. The source is a woman older than 75 in good health.

J is TRBJ2-7 and V is TRBV29-1, with 9 nucleotides matching TRBD1. Germline CDR1 is SQVTM and CDR2 is ANQGSEA. CDR3 length: 13 amino acids. V lost 6 bases to trimming and J lost 8 bases; unmatched junction nucleotides: 11. CDR3 DNA sequence: TGCAGCGTCGATACCGGGACAGGGTTCAAGCAGTACTTC. This codes for CSVDTGTGFKQYF.

Comments on this clonotype: This may stem from a read error, because a much larger clone lies one nucleotide away. This chain joins TRBV12-3 or TRBV12-4 and TRBJ2-1; 12 positions match TRBD2. CDR3 size: 17 residues. V lost 1 base, J lost 8 bases, and 9 bases stayed unmatched. The CDR3 here is CASSLVRLAGGFDEQFF. The CDR3 nucleotides are TGTGCCAGCAGTTTAGTACGGCTAGCGGGGGGGTTCGATGAGCAGTTCTTC.

This clonotype appeared a single time. A read error may explain this, as a much larger clone is one base away. This chain links TRBV2 with TRBJ1-2; a weak D match, TRBD1 (5 bases). Trimming took off 6 bases at V and 4 bases at J, with 12 bases between the two ends. CDR1 is SNHLY, CDR2 FYNNEI, per germline. The CDR3 consists of 13 residues. CDR3 in amino acids: CASSRQTSYGYTF. The CDR3 DNA sequence: TGTGCCAGCAGCAGACAGACTAGCTATGGCTACACCTTC.